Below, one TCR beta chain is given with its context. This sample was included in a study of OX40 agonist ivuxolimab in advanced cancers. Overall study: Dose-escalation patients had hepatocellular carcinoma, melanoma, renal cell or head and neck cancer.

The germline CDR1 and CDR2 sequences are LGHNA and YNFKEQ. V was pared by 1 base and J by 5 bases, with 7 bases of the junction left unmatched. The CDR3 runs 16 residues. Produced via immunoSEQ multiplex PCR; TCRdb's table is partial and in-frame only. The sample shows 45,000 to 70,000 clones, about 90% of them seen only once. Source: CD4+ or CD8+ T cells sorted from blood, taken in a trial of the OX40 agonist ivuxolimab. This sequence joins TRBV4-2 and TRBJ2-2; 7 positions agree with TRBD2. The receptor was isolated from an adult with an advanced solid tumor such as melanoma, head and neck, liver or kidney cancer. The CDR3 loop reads CASSQAGRARTGELFF. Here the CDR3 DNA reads TGTGCCAGCAGCCAAGCGGGGAGGGCGAGGACCGGGGAGCTGTTTTTT.